Below are 32 T cell receptor beta chains sequenced from a single sample in a study of blood T cell repertoires in COVID-19. Assay used: immunoSEQ multiplex PCR; TCRdb lists only in-frame clones, some missing. The sample gives tens of thousands of clones, approximately 78% of which show up once; 9% to 10% is in the top ten. Sequencing was done on a sample of peripheral blood. The receptors here all came from a man aged 60-69 years in a cohort sampled during active COVID-19.

The rearrangement joins TRBV7-2 to TRBJ2-3; D possibly corresponds to TRBD2 (5 bases). Germline-derived CDR1 and CDR2 are SGHTA and FQGNSA. The CDR3 covers 15 residues. Trimming cost V 3 bases and J 4 bases, with 14 bases left between them. CDR3 sequence (DNA): TGTGCCAGCAGCTTGGGCGGGTTTGTCTCAGATACGCAGTATTTT. Amino acids: CASSLGGFVSDTQYF.

The CDR3 spells CASSLETGTEAFF. In DNA, the CDR3 is TGTGCCAGCAGCTTGGAGACGGGCACTGAAGCTTTCTTT. The rearrangement uses TRBV5-4 and TRBJ1-1; no reliable D call. The CDR3 has 13 amino acids. Germline CDR1 is SGHNT and CDR2 is YYREEE (reference sequence). V dropped 0 bases and J dropped 4 bases, with 7 bases sitting between them.

Only one count was recorded for this clone. This rearrangement joins TRBV5-6 to TRBJ2-5; a possible D gene is TRBD1 (5 bases). Germline CDR1 is SGHDT and CDR2 is YYEEEE. V gave up 3 bases and J gave up 4 bases, with 19 bases separating them. The length of the CDR3 is 16 residues. The CDR3 is CASSSTENRIRETQYF. CDR3 in DNA: TGTGCCAGCAGCTCCACAGAAAACAGGATCCGAGAGACCCAGTACTTC.

Regarding this clone: This same CDR3 is encoded by further DNA sequences in the sample. This chain joins TRBV6-5 and TRBJ2-1, with TRBD2 as a possible D gene (5 bases). The CDR3 is 14 residues long. V lost 2 bases to trimming and J lost 5 bases, with 10 bases between them. Germline values: CDR1 MNHEY, CDR2 SVGAGI. The CDR3 spells CASSYGRGHNEQFF. The DNA of the CDR3 is TGTGCCAGCAGTTACGGGAGAGGGCACAATGAGCAGTTCTTC.

The V gene is TRBV30, the J gene TRBJ1-1; D might be TRBD1 (5 bases). The germline V and J ends were trimmed by 7 bases and 5 bases, with 17 bases remaining between them. The CDR3 loop spans 13 amino acids. CDR1 and CDR2 (germline): GTSNPN, SVGIG (reference sequence). The CDR3 DNA is TGTGCCTATGTAAGGGGAAGGGGTACTGAAGCTTTCTTT. This sequence encodes CAYVRGRGTEAFF.

This clone appeared once. The chain has TRBV16 and TRBJ1-2, with unresolved D. This CDR3 has 13 residues. Looked up from germline, CDR1 is KGHSY and CDR2 is FQNENV. Trimming left V 0 bases short and J 8 bases short, with 10 bases between. This CDR3 reads CASSQSARRGYTF. The CDR3 DNA follows: TGTGCCAGCAGCCAATCTGCCCGGCGGGGCTACACCTTC.

The V and J genes are TRBV19 and TRBJ2-6; no definite D call. Germline V gene sequence: CDR1 LNHDA, CDR2 SQIVND (reference sequence). The CDR3 sequence is 18 residues long. V gave up 3 bases and J gave up 0 bases, with 15 bases separating them. CDR3 in DNA: TGTGCCAGTAGTATCGGTTTCCCCCTCTTCTCTGGGGCCAACGTCCTGACTTTC. As protein: CASSIGFPLFSGANVLTF.

This clone appeared a single time. The rearrangement links TRBV5-1 to TRBJ2-1, with D perhaps TRBD2 (6 bases). The germline V gene encodes CDR1 SGHRS and CDR2 YFSETQ. Trimming pared 0 bases from V and 8 bases from J, leaving 18 bases between. The CDR3 loop spans 16 amino acids. The CDR3 region is CASSLGSGTWRDEQFF. CDR3 nucleotide sequence: TGCGCCAGCAGCTTGGGGTCCGGGACTTGGCGGGATGAGCAGTTCTTC.

V and J are TRBV7-9 and TRBJ2-3, with 10 bases that match TRBD1. The V and J ends lost 1 base and 0 bases, in that order; junction bases with no gene match: 4. The CDR3 length is 17 residues. Germline CDR1 is SEHNR and CDR2 is FQNEAQ (reference sequence). CDR3 DNA sequence: TGTGCCAGCAGCTTAGGGACAGGGGGACCTAGCACAGATACGCAGTATTTT. Translated, it gives CASSLGTGGPSTDTQYF.

This clone was seen a single time. The J gene is TRBJ2-1, the V gene TRBV3-1 (or the pseudogene TRBV3-2); 11 bases agree with TRBD2. In germline, CDR1 is LGHDT, CDR2 YNNKEL (reference sequence). The CDR3 is 18 residues long. J lost 5 bases, V lost 7 bases, and 16 bases had no gene match. The CDR3 sequence: CASTALFIAGGPNNEQFF. CDR3 nucleotide sequence: TGTGCCAGCACCGCCCTATTTATAGCGGGAGGGCCAAACAATGAGCAGTTCTTC.

V usage is TRBV7-2 and J usage is TRBJ1-1; tentatively, D is TRBD1 (6 bases). The CDR3 runs 15 residues. Germline V gene data show CDR1 as SGHTA and CDR2 as FQGNSA. The V gene lost 0 bases and the J gene lost 0 bases, with 8 bases spanning the gap. The chain's CDR3 is CASSLATGMNTEAFF. The CDR3 nucleotides are TGTGCCAGCAGCTTAGCAACAGGGATGAACACTGAAGCTTTCTTT.

J is TRBJ2-5 and V is TRBV9, with a possible D match to TRBD2 (7 bases). CDR3 length: 16 residues. Germline lookup yields CDR1 SGDLS and CDR2 YYNGEE. V was clipped by 0 bases and J by 2 bases, with 14 bases between them. The DNA of the CDR3 is TGTGCCAGCAGCGTAGATGCGGGGGCGCTACAAGAGACCCAGTACTTC. As protein: CASSVDAGALQETQYF.

This chain uses TRBV6-6 with TRBJ2-7; 13 bases match TRBD2. The CDR3 totals 15 residues. After removal of 2 bases from V and 4 bases from J, the junction contained 2 bases not matched to a gene. Germline assignment: CDR1 MNHNY and CDR2 SVGAGI (reference sequence). CDR3 sequence (DNA): TGTGCCAGCAGTTACGGGACTAGCGGGGAATACGAGCAGTACTTC. Amino acids: CASSYGTSGEYEQYF.

The chain carries TRBV18 and TRBJ2-2; D is unclear. V was clipped by 1 base and J by 2 bases, with 8 bases between them. The V gene's germline CDR1 is KGHSH and CDR2 LQKENI. The CDR3 is made up of 15 amino acids. CDR3 residues: CASSPRGGNTGELFF. The CDR3 nucleotides are TGTGCCAGCTCACCACGCGGCGGTAACACCGGGGAGCTGTTTTTT.

The V gene is TRBV13, the J gene TRBJ2-7; the D gene is possibly TRBD1 (5 bases). The CDR3 runs 14 residues. V was shortened by 0 bases and J by 2 bases, with 8 bases between the two germline ends. Germline CDR1 PRHDT, CDR2 FYEKMQ (reference sequence). Here the CDR3 DNA reads TGTGCCAGCAGCTTAGGAGACAGTCCCTACGAGCAGTACTTC. Translating gives CASSLGDSPYEQYF.

This chain uses TRBV5-1 with TRBJ2-5; 7 bases are a match to TRBD1. V was clipped by 4 bases and J by 3 bases; unmatched bases: 3. The CDR3 runs to 13 residues. Germline CDR1 SGHRS, CDR2 YFSETQ. CDR3 nucleotide sequence: TGCGCCAGCAGCCGACAGGGAGAAGAGACCCAGTACTTC. Amino acids: CASSRQGEETQYF.

In its sample, this clone was seen once. This chain connects TRBV11-3 to TRBJ1-1; TRBD1 matches 10 bases. CDR1 and CDR2 (germline): SGHNT, YENEEA. J lost 1 base, V lost 3 bases, and 2 bases had no gene match. This CDR3 has 15 amino acids. The CDR3 DNA is TGTGCCAGCAGCTTGGGGACAGGGGCGAACACTGAAGCTTTCTTT. Protein sequence: CASSLGTGANTEAFF.

The V and J genes are TRBV5-1 and TRBJ2-3; D is unclear. There are 15 residues in the CDR3. Germline lookup yields CDR1 SGHRS and CDR2 YFSETQ. The germline V and J ends were trimmed by 6 bases and 2 bases, with 16 bases remaining between them. The chain's CDR3 is CASKPLRSDTDTQYF. CDR3 nucleotide sequence: TGCGCCAGCAAACCCTTGAGGTCCGACACAGATACGCAGTATTTT.

The chain carries TRBV3-1 (or the pseudogene TRBV3-2) and TRBJ1-3; no definite D call. Trimming removed 3 bases at V and 3 bases at J, with 15 bases between. The germline V gene encodes CDR1 LGHDT and CDR2 YNNKEL (reference sequence). CDR3 length equals 16 residues. The chain's CDR3 is CASSHPAGAGGNTIYF. The CDR3 region has the DNA TGTGCCAGCAGCCACCCGGCGGGTGCGGGTGGAAACACCATATATTTT.

This chain connects TRBV7-2 to TRBJ1-2; D call uncertain. The CDR3 extends over 14 amino acids. V lost 5 bases, J lost 2 bases, and 12 bases lay in between. The V gene's germline CDR1 is SGHTA and CDR2 FQGNSA. The DNA for the CDR3 is TGTGCCAGCAGCGCGCCTCCGGGAAACTATGGCTACACCTTC. Translated, it gives CASSAPPGNYGYTF.

The chain uses TRBV7-8 and TRBJ2-1; 9 bases map to TRBD2. V trimming: 5 bases; J trimming: 2 bases; junction bases outside the gene matches: 10. This CDR3 has 17 amino acids. The germline V gene encodes CDR1 SGHVS and CDR2 FQNEAQ. The CDR3 bases are TGTGCCAGCAGCACCCCCTCTAGCGGGATCACCTACAATGAGCAGTTCTTC. As protein: CASSTPSSGITYNEQFF.

This clone was counted once. The gene calls are TRBV4-1 and TRBJ2-5; 10 bases agree with TRBD2. Germline values: CDR1 MGHRA, CDR2 YSYEKL. There are 17 residues in the CDR3. With V trimmed by 0 bases and J by 5 bases, 9 bases remained unmatched. CDR3 amino acids: CASSQDLRAGGRETQYF. In DNA form, the CDR3 reads TGCGCCAGCAGCCAAGATCTTCGAGCGGGGGGGCGTGAGACCCAGTACTTC.

This clone was detected a few times. This sequence joins TRBV15 and TRBJ1-4; D call uncertain. The CDR3 contains 15 residues. Trimming cost V 0 bases and J 5 bases, with 10 bases left between them. From germline, CDR1 is LNHNV and CDR2 YYDKDF (reference sequence). CDR3 region: CATSREAGSNEKLFF. The DNA for the CDR3 is TGTGCCACCAGCAGAGAGGCAGGCTCAAATGAAAAACTGTTTTTT.

The CDR3 protein is CASNTGVNSPLHF. CDR3 bases: TGTGCCAGCAATACGGGGGTAAATTCACCCCTCCACTTT. This rearrangement joins TRBV2 to TRBJ1-6, with D maybe TRBD1 (5 bases). The V gene's germline CDR1 is SNHLY and CDR2 FYNNEI. The CDR3 runs to 13 residues. Trimming pared 7 bases from V and 7 bases from J, leaving 11 bases between.

This chain uses TRBV4-2 with TRBJ2-6, with D perhaps TRBD1 (6 bases). CDR1 is LGHNA, CDR2 YNFKEQ, per germline. The CDR3 runs to 17 residues. Deletions cut 0 bases from V and 0 bases from J, with 9 bases between. DNA for the CDR3: TGTGCCAGCAGCCAAGATAGGGACACCTCTGGGGCCAACGTCCTGACTTTC. This sequence encodes CASSQDRDTSGANVLTF.

This sequence joins TRBV14 and TRBJ1-2, with TRBD1 identical over 10 bases. The CDR3 runs to 14 residues. Germline V lookup: CDR1 SGHDN, CDR2 FVKESK. V shed 4 bases, J shed 8 bases, and the junction held 7 bases outside the gene matches. In DNA, the CDR3 is TGTGCCAGCAGCCCGGGGACAGGGGCCCGGGGCTACACCTTC. Its protein is CASSPGTGARGYTF.

The CDR3 DNA reads TGTGCCAGCAGCTTTATGGACAGGCCCGACTATGGCTACACCTTC. Its protein product is CASSFMDRPDYGYTF. The gene calls are TRBV7-2 and TRBJ1-2; 7 bases are shared with TRBD1. CDR3 length: 15 residues. CDR1 SGHTA and CDR2 FQGNSA come from the germline V gene. Unmatched junction bases numbered 7, after V lost 3 bases and J lost 3 bases.

The rearrangement links TRBV28 to TRBJ2-1, with 7 bases fitting TRBD1. The CDR3 has 15 amino acids. CDR1 MDHEN and CDR2 SYDVKM come from the germline V gene. V lost 2 bases, J lost 2 bases, and 3 bases stayed unmatched. CDR3 nucleotides: TGTGCCAGCAGTTTAATGCAGGGGGCCTACAATGAGCAGTTCTTC. Amino acid sequence: CASSLMQGAYNEQFF.

The genes are TRBV23-1 and TRBJ2-1, with TRBD1 matching 11 bases. TRBV23-1 is an ORF, with its function uncertain. J was trimmed by 7 bases and V by 4 bases; bases with no gene match: 3. The length of the CDR3 is 14 residues. As DNA, the CDR3 is TGCGCCAGCAGTCTAAGGGACAGGGGGAATGAGCAGTTCTTC. Translation gives CASSLRDRGNEQFF.

The J gene is TRBJ1-1, the V gene TRBV5-1, with a tentative D call TRBD1 (5 bases). With 5 bases removed from V and 0 bases from J, the gap between germline ends came to 11 bases. The CDR3 is 14 residues long. CDR1 and CDR2 (germline): SGHRS, YFSETQ. CDR3 bases: TGCGCCAGCAGTCGACAGAAAATGAACACTGAAGCTTTCTTT. Encoded protein: CASSRQKMNTEAFF.

The V and J genes are TRBV3-1 (or the pseudogene TRBV3-2) and TRBJ2-1; TRBD2 aligns across 7 bases. V shed 8 bases and J 0 bases; nucleotides not matched to a gene: 7. This CDR3 region has 15 residues. CDR1 and CDR2 (germline): LGHDT, YNNKEL (reference sequence). This CDR3 reads CASDRGGSSYNEQFF. DNA of the CDR3: TGTGCCAGCGACAGAGGCGGGAGCTCCTACAATGAGCAGTTCTTC.

V is TRBV9 and J is TRBJ1-3; 8 positions agree with TRBD1. CDR1 is SGDLS, CDR2 YYNGEE, per germline. The CDR3 length is 17 residues. The ends lost 0 bases at V and 4 bases at J; junction bases unmatched: 9. CDR3 coding DNA: TGTGCCAGCAGCGTAGCTACGATCAGGGGGCCCGGAAACACCATATATTTT. Translating gives CASSVATIRGPGNTIYF.